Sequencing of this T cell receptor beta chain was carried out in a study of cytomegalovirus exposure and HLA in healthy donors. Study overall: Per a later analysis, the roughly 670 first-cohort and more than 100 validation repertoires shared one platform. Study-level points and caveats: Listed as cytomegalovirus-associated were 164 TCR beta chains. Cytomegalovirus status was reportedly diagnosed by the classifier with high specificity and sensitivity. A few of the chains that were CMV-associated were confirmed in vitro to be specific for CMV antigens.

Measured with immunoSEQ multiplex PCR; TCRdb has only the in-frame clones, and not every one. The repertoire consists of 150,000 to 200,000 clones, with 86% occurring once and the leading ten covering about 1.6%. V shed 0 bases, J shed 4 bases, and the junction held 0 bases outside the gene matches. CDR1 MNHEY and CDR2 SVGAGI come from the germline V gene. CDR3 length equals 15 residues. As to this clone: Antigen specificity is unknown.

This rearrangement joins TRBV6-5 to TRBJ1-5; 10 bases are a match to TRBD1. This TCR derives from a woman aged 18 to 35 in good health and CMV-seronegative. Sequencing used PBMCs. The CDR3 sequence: CASSYSGQGNQPQHF. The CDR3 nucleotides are TGTGCCAGCAGTTACTCGGGACAGGGGAATCAGCCCCAGCATTTT.